This TCR beta chain was recovered during a study of OX40 agonist ivuxolimab in advanced cancers. The overall study: It was ivuxolimab, an agonistic anti-OX40 (CD134) antibody, that patients were treated with. Mean age around 60 years, range 23 to 79; about 81% male.

CDR3 size: 14 residues. V dropped 7 bases and J dropped 3; count of bases not matched to a gene: 8. The germline V gene encodes CDR1 SNHLY and CDR2 FYNNEI. Study-level results: There were, on average, more expanded clones in CD8+ T cells than in CD4+.

Measured with immunoSEQ multiplex PCR; TCRdb has only the in-frame clones, and not every one. The sample shows 50,000 or so clones, more than 85% of them seen only once. The investigators sampled blood at baseline, at cycle 4 day 1, and at cycle 7 day 1. Notes on this clone: Its antigen is not known.

This TCR came from an adult with an advanced solid tumor such as melanoma, head and neck, liver or kidney cancer. The V gene is TRBV2, the J gene TRBJ1-2, with 7 nucleotides matching TRBD1. Source: CD4+ or CD8+ T cells sorted from blood, taken in a trial of the OX40 agonist ivuxolimab. CDR3 sequence reads: CASTGSQGYYGYTF. The CDR3 DNA is TGTGCCAGCACAGGATCACAGGGGTACTATGGCTACACCTTC.